This T cell receptor (beta chain) was observed in a study of untreated major depressive disorder. General study findings and limits: In every subject, the five largest TRBV05-01 clones were private. Generalizability is limited by the comparatively small study sample. TRBV05-01 (Vbeta 5.1) usage was higher in CD4+ T cells of depressed patients than controls.

The CDR3 runs 13 residues. Germline loops: CDR1 MDHEN, CDR2 SYDVKM. V lost 8 bases and J lost 5, with 16 bases in between. Clones were sequenced by immunoSEQ multiplex PCR, and TCRdb holds only the in-frame ones, with some missing. The sample has more than 25,000 clones; about nine tenths are singletons. DSM-IV major depressive disorder patients had Hamilton Rating Scale scores of 18 or more. Magnetic negative selection enriched CD4+ T cells from thawed PBMCs. A note on this clone: Its antigen is not known.

The TCR was taken from a woman aged 30 to 39 with major depressive disorder. The chain employs TRBV28 and TRBJ2-7; a weak D match, TRBD2 (6 bases). Sequenced material: CD4+ T cells from PBMCs. CDR3 region: CASVDGRRDEQYF. CDR3 nucleotide sequence: TGTGCCAGCGTCGACGGTCGGAGGGACGAGCAGTACTTC.